This entry is about one TCR beta chain. Its specificity is unknown. The sample comes from a study of T cells in Graves' hyperthyroidism and ophthalmopathy. The source material, RNA transcripts, was used to amplify TCR beta CDR3 regions. First-round RT-PCR targeting the TCR CDR3 was performed with the HTBI primer set. TCRdb reanalysed the multiplex PCR reads using MiXCR and keeps one entry per CDR3 protein. The repertoire holds 560,000 or so distinct CDR3 sequences, with nearly 20% as singletons. Study conclusions and caveats: Most thyroid clonotypes with frequency above 0.001 were detected in blood.

Clinical symptoms, serum thyroxine and TRAb, thyroid ultrasound and orbital computed tomography together formed the diagnostic basis. The CDR3 extends over 15 amino acids. Germline lookup yields CDR1 SGDLS and CDR2 YYNGEE. After removal of 4 bases from V and 7 bases from J, the junction contained 10 bases not matched to a gene. The chain recombines TRBV9 with TRBJ1-3; TRBD1 aligns across 8 bases. The origin of this receptor is a man aged 40-50 years with Graves' ophthalmopathy. The sample consisted of blood. The CDR3 DNA sequence: TGTGCCAGCAGCTTGAAAAGGACAGGGTGGAACACCATATATTTT. This encodes CASSLKRTGWNTIYF.